These 10 T cell receptor beta chains came from one sample sequenced in a study of post-analysis software for immune sequencing data (dated by TCRdb to between 2015 and 2017). Study-wide conclusions, independent of this receptor: Patients showed significantly higher frequencies than controls for about five TRBV segments, among them TRBV5-6, TRBV5-1 and TRBV20-1.

Libraries were built with PCR. Sequencing was performed on an Illumina HiSeq 2500. To reduce PCR and sequencing biases, unique molecular identifiers were incorporated into the TCR beta cDNA libraries. TCRdb redid the processing of the public reads, applying fastp at Q25 and MiXCR, and retained in-frame beta chains. Rows are unified per CDR3 protein, each entry keeping the most common DNA and genes. The sample table contains about 460,000 distinct CDR3 sequences; only one count was recorded for 40% to 55% of them. The ten largest account for 9.5% to 13% of the sample. Their antigens are not known. The sequenced sample was blood. The origin of the receptors is a girl between 10 and 17 years old with multiple sclerosis.

The J gene is TRBJ2-5, the V gene TRBV5-1, with TRBD2 as a possible D gene (5 bases). Germline assignment: CDR1 SGHRS and CDR2 YFSETQ. V lost 1 base and J 1 base, leaving 14 bases between the germline ends. The CDR3 length is 16 residues. CDR3 nucleotide sequence: TGCGCCAGCAGCTTGACCAGCAGCGGCCCCCAAGAGACCCAGTACTTC. It translates to CASSLTSSGPQETQYF.

This clonotype came up a few times. The chain joins TRBV20-1 to TRBJ2-3; D is perhaps TRBD2 (6 bases). Germline V lookup: CDR1 DFQATT, CDR2 SNEGSKA (reference sequence). Trimming shortened V by 5 bases and J by 5 bases, and 8 bases separated the two germline ends. CDR3 length: 11 residues. The CDR3 loop is CSAGRGDTQYF. The CDR3 nucleotides are TGCAGTGCTGGGCGGGGAGATACGCAGTATTTT.

The rearrangement uses TRBV7-6 and TRBJ2-5; 7 positions match TRBD1. Per the germline V gene, CDR1 is SGHVS and CDR2 is FNYEAQ. CDR3 size: 15 residues. V shed 1 base, J shed 2 bases, and the junction held 4 bases outside the gene matches. The CDR3 DNA reads as TGTGCCAGCAGCTTAGGCTCGACAGGGCAAGAGACCCAGTACTTC. This translates into CASSLGSTGQETQYF.

The chain uses TRBV28 and TRBJ2-7; 8 bases map to TRBD1. The germline V gene encodes CDR1 MDHEN and CDR2 SYDVKM. This CDR3 comprises 16 residues. Trimming removed 3 bases from V and 2 bases from J; junction bases left unmatched: 9. CDR3 region: CASSFLDRELTYEQYF. The CDR3 DNA reads as TGTGCCAGCAGTTTTTTGGACAGGGAACTTACCTACGAGCAGTACTTC.

This clonotype was observed a few times. The CDR3 nucleotides are TGTGCCAGCAGTATGAGGGATTGGGACGAGCAGTACTTC. Protein sequence: CASSMRDWDEQYF. This chain uses TRBV12-3 or TRBV12-4 with TRBJ2-7; TRBD2 is a possible D gene (5 bases). The V gene lost 5 bases and the J gene lost 5 bases, with 13 bases spanning the gap. The CDR3 extends over 13 amino acids.

The gene calls are TRBV28 and TRBJ2-1; D uncertain. This CDR3 spans 13 amino acids. The ends were cut back, 3 bases at V and 10 bases at J, with 13 bases in the middle. CDR1 and CDR2 (germline): MDHEN, SYDVKM. DNA of the CDR3: TGTGCCAGCAGTTTCGGATGGAGAGGAGAGCAGTTCTTC. Its protein is CASSFGWRGEQFF.

A few counts support this clonotype. This chain connects TRBV5-1 to TRBJ2-2, with 10 bases that match TRBD2. Per the germline V gene, CDR1 is SGHRS and CDR2 is YFSETQ. The V and J ends lost 2 bases and 8 bases, in that order; junction bases with no gene match: 0. This CDR3 is 13 amino acids long. CDR3 sequence reads: CASSLLAGGELFF. The CDR3 nucleotides are TGCGCCAGCAGCTTACTAGCGGGAGGGGAGCTGTTTTTT.

In this sample, this clonotype turned up many times. The chain joins TRBV20-1 to TRBJ2-7; 11 bases map to TRBD1. The CDR3 has 17 residues. V trimming: 0 bases; J trimming: 1 base; junction bases outside the gene matches: 8. Germline V gene data show CDR1 as DFQATT and CDR2 as SNEGSKA (reference sequence). The DNA for the CDR3 is TGCAGTGCTAGAGATACCGGGACAGGGGGTGGATCCTACGAGCAGTACTTC. This gives the protein CSARDTGTGGGSYEQYF.

The rearrangement links TRBV7-3 to TRBJ2-3; possible D gene TRBD1, 7 bases. The CDR3 loop spans 14 amino acids. Per germline, CDR1 SGHTA and CDR2 FQGTGA. Trimming removed 5 bases from V and 4 bases from J, with 13 bases in between. CDR3 in DNA: TGTGCCAGCAGCCTTCAGGGGGGCGCAGATACGCAGTATTTT. Encoded protein: CASSLQGGADTQYF.

This clonotype has a handful of counts. The J gene is TRBJ2-3, the V gene TRBV15, with 9 bases lining up with TRBD1. The germline V gene has CDR1 LNHNV and CDR2 YYDKDF (reference sequence). V gave up 3 bases and J gave up 3 bases; unmatched junction bases: 1. This CDR3 is 14 amino acids long. CDR3 DNA sequence: TGTGCCACCAGCAGGACAGGGGGGACAGATACGCAGTATTTT. Amino acid sequence: CATSRTGGTDTQYF.